This T cell receptor beta chain was sequenced during a study of early T cells in non-severe SARS-CoV-2 infection. The wider study: With bulk RNA from unsorted whole blood as input, sequencing yielded unpaired chains. Study-wide results and caveats: VDJdb matching favored anti-spike CD8 responses, missing private and CD4 specificities.

This clonotype was seen only a few times. Its antigen is unidentified. The TCR library protocol attached unique molecular identifiers to the individual cDNA molecules. TCRdb ran MiXCR on the 5' RACE reads and lists one entry per CDR3 protein. The sample yields around 80,000 distinct CDR3 sequences, less than 11% seen once. V was trimmed by 5 bases and J by 5 bases, leaving 15 bases between them. This CDR3 has 15 amino acids. The source was whole blood, collected at baseline. The rearrangement links TRBV12-3 or TRBV12-4 to TRBJ2-2, with D tentatively TRBD1 (5 bases). The TCR sequence derives from an adult who was a healthcare worker with PCR-confirmed SARS-CoV-2 infection or an uninfected control (not recorded which). Here the CDR3 reads CASSPGHGGTGELFF. The CDR3 region has the DNA TGTGCCAGCAGTCCAGGACACGGCGGTACCGGGGAGCTGTTTTTT.